This T cell receptor (beta chain) derives from a study of vaccination and CD4 T cells after COVID-19 (dated 2022 in TCRdb). Concerning the study at large: SARS-CoV-2 positivity had been established in the convalescent patients by nasal swab PCR, and mild disease was recorded in nine of these patients and severe disease in one. Six males and four females were included in the convalescent cohort, with two Hispanic individuals, seven Caucasians, two Asians and one multiracial person represented. Participants received two doses of either the Pfizer-BioNTech BNT162b2 vaccine (n=8) or the Moderna mRNA-1273 vaccine (n=2). Post-COVID blood samples were collected from convalescent patients a median of around 100 days after diagnosis, with a range of about 30 to 180 days. The time from the second vaccine dose to post-vaccine blood sampling had a median of roughly 70 days and ranged from about 12 to 250 days. Culture stimuli were overlapping spike peptide pools from SARS-CoV-2 and from the common cold coronaviruses HCoV-NL63, HCoV-OC43 and HCoV-229E. Control cultures received a CEFX viral epitope pool as the positive control, an HIV-1 Nef peptide pool as the negative control, or no peptide. In 10 COVID-19 convalescent patients and several infection-naive healthy vaccine recipients, researchers compared the spike-specific CD4+ TCR repertoire from before mRNA vaccination with the repertoire from after.

Cut back by 5 bases and 12 bases, the V and J ends lie 20 bases apart. The CDR3 goes from the cysteine to the phenylalanine over 14 residues. The entry retains the CDR3 DNA only, 42 bases that are in frame from base 1. Based on the germline V gene, the CDR1 and CDR2 sequences are SGHAT and FQNNGV. Details on this clonotype: Its antigen remains unidentified. Base quality data are lacking; no much larger clone is found one base away.

The library was generated by PCR. At the Johns Hopkins FTIC core, DNA from the cultured CD4+ T cells underwent TCR sequencing with the Oncomine TCR Beta short-read assay. Genomic DNA was extracted from the cultured CD4+ T cells with the QIAamp micro DNA kit. Oncomine TCR Beta libraries made from cultured CD4+ T cells were pooled using unique dual indexes and sequenced on an Illumina iSeq 100. The authors processed their data as follows. Non-productive sequences were filtered out, and CDR3s that did not start with C, did not end with F or W, or were shorter than 7 amino acids were discarded. Antigen-specific clonotypes were identified with the MANAFEST web application by comparing peptide-stimulated wells with reference and other culture wells. An FDR below 0.05, an odds ratio above 5, and a productive frequency above 0.1% in at least two of three replicate wells were required for clones to be considered positive. Clonotypes that were significantly expanded in both SARS-CoV-2 spike wells and at least one common cold coronavirus spike condition were defined as cross-reactive. CDR3 homology was assessed with Levenshtein distances (stringdist) and unrooted phylogenetic trees (ape) in R version 3.6.1. TCRdb redid the processing of the public reads, applying fastp at Q25 and MiXCR, and retained in-frame beta chains. CDR3 protein sequences are deduplicated, and each keeps its most common genes and DNA. TCRdb's processing, not the authors' own work, is the source of the V and J calls. This sample is represented by about 15,000 distinct CDR3 sequences; around three quarters of them were singletons. The ten largest clones take up 15% to 20% of the sample.

The treatment or condition label, read with the paper, signifies: approximately nine-day PBMC culture with coronavirus spike peptide pools or control peptides (ViraFEST assay). The ViraFEST assay was used in the study, in which antigen-specific T cells were expanded with peptide pools and expanded clonotypes were subsequently identified by TCR sequencing. The convalescent patients' positive SARS-CoV-2 PCR tests fell between March and December 2020, which was before the Alpha, Beta and Delta variants emerged in the United States. Each well held about 2.2 million PBMCs cultured in IMDM containing approximately 5% human AB serum and around 10 IU/ml IL-2, with 10 ug/ml peptide pools added. On days 3 and 7, half of the culture medium was replaced with fresh IL-2-containing medium. Once the cells had been in culture for less than 11 days, the EasySep CD4+ T cell isolation kit was used to isolate CD4+ T cells by negative selection. Ficoll-Paque Plus gradient centrifugation was used to isolate PBMCs from whole blood, and the isolated PBMCs were then either used fresh or cryopreserved at -140C. Each culture condition was generally run in triplicate wells.

Broad study findings and their caveats: The study included relatively few convalescent patients and did not analyze early timepoints after natural infection. In convalescent patients, a median about 86% of post-vaccine SARS-CoV-2-reactive clones were detected only after vaccination, and vaccine-specific priming was suggested by this finding. The median number of SARS-CoV-2-reactive clonotypes rose from 20 to 25 after infection to 38 after vaccination, but the change was not significant. In convalescent patients, nearly all vaccine-specific clones (304 of 307) were found to be mono-reactive for SARS-CoV-2 spike rather than cross-reactive with common cold coronaviruses.

This chain joins TRBV11-2 to TRBJ2-1; TRBD2 is a possible D gene, resting on 6 matching bases. The sample comprised CD4+ T cells from blood, cultured in vitro. This receptor was identified in a human donor who had recovered from COVID-19. CDR3 reads: CASSPAGGRPVQFF. The sequence in DNA is TGTGCCAGCAGCCCCGCCGGGGGACGGCCGGTGCAGTTCTTC.